This T cell receptor beta chain was captured by sequencing in a study of CD4+ T cells in melanoma (dated by TCRdb to the early 2020s). About the study as a whole: The study examined neoantigen-specific CD4+ T cells in human melanoma. The research as a whole found: The report described a correlation between neoantigen-specific CD4+ T cells and the function of CD8+ T cells, macrophages and B cells. Diverse differentiation states were reported to be shown by neoantigen-specific CD4+ T cells in melanoma.

To note about this clone: The specificity of this receptor is unknown. Base qualities are not recorded, but no much larger clone differs from it by a single base.

To prepare the library, the immunoSEQ multiplex PCR assay was applied. In its TCRdb copy, this immuneACCESS table keeps in-frame sequences only and misses some clones. Where compared with another copy, unresolved V genes explain less than half of these, and the others have no known cause. Present in this sample are 11,000 or so clones, less than 75% of which were seen just once. Approximately 8.4% of the sample lies in the top ten. Patients with melanoma were used as donors. The source is a human donor with melanoma. The sequencing input was cells from a culture (not recorded whether cultured in vitro).

For the CDR3, the sequence is CASSLVVLRGGYTF. The DNA reads TGTGCCAGCAGCTTGGTAGTTCTAAGGGGTGGCTACACCTTC. Recombination connected TRBV5-6 to TRBJ1-2; the D region possibly corresponds to TRBD1 (5 bases align). The germline V gene supplies CDR1 SGHDT and CDR2 YYEEEE. The CDR3 spans 14 residues, from the cysteine through the phenylalanine. Just the 42-base CDR3 DNA is kept, in frame starting at base 1. The junction carries 13 bases between V and J, which are trimmed by 0 bases and 7 bases respectively.